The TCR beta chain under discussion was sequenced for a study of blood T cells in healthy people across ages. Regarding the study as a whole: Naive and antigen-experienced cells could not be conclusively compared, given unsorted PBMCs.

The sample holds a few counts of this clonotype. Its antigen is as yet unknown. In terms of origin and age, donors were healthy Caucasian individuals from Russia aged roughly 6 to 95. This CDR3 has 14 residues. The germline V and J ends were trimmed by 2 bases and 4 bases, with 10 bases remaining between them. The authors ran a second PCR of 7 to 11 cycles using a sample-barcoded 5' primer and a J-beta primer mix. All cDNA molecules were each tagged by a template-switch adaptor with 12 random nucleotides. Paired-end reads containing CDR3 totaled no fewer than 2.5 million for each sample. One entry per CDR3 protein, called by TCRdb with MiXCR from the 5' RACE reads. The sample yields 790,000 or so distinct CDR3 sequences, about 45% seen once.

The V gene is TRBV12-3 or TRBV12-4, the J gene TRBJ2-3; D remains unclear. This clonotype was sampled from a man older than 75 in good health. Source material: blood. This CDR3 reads CASSLQVGADTQYF. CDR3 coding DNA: TGTGCCAGCAGTTTACAGGTTGGAGCAGATACGCAGTATTTT.